This TCR beta chain was sequenced in a study of T cell responses to AZD1222 COVID-19 vaccine. Losses at the gene ends were 7 bases for V and 9 bases for J; bases not matched to a gene: 15. CDR3 size: 14 residues. Looked up from germline, CDR1 is MDHEN and CDR2 is SYDVKM. Regarding the study as a whole: Only 5 or 6 people who got AZD1222 tested seropositive at baseline. Variant regions that are unmutated are reportedly the target of nearly half of spike-specific TCRs. Samples come after the peak T cell response, not at day 14.

As for this clone: Its antigen is currently unknown.

The method was immunoSEQ multiplex PCR; TCRdb's version includes in-frame clones alone and lacks a portion of them. The sample shows roughly 200,000 clones, approximately 91% of them seen only once. The chain has TRBV28 and TRBJ2-7; the match to TRBD2 covers 7 bases. Sequencing was performed on peripheral blood, taken 28 days after the second AZD1222 dose. This TCR was recovered from an adult who received the AZD1222 COVID-19 vaccine. CDR3 nucleotide sequence: TGTGCCAGCAAAAAAGCGGGGCCCCTACGAGGGCAGTACTTC. Translation: CASKKAGPLRGQYF.